This T cell receptor (beta chain) was observed in a study of metastatic and nonmetastatic thyroid tumors. Thyroid surgery had not been preceded by any treatment in any patient. This clone is labeled medium-sized. Its antigen is not known. CDR3 length equals 18 residues. In germline, CDR1 is MNHEY, CDR2 SVGAGI. V was clipped by 2 bases and J by 8 bases; unmatched bases: 12. Study results and limitations: Benign nodules reportedly had significantly lower TCR beta diversity than malignant thyroid tumors in blood and tumor.

Original analysis: A classifier of distant metastasis in papillary thyroid cancer was built from CDR3 differences (across clinicopathological groups). From the PCR reads, TCRdb re-called clones with MiXCR. The V and J calls here are based on TCRdb, not the publication. The table shows more than 40,000 clones, with about 15% occurring only once. The gene calls are TRBV6-5 and TRBJ2-1; 13 bases map to TRBD2. Sequenced material: blood. The TCR originated in a female donor with papillary thyroid cancer or a benign thyroid nodule (not recorded which). Some clones in this sample may be carry-over from other donors' samples. The chain's CDR3 is CASSYTERTSGSIYEQFF. For the CDR3, the DNA is TGTGCCAGCAGTTACACTGAAAGGACTAGCGGGAGTATCTATGAGCAGTTCTTC.